Listed below are T cell receptor beta chains from one sample, sequenced in a study of OX40 agonist ivuxolimab in advanced cancers. Clones were sequenced by immunoSEQ multiplex PCR, and TCRdb holds only the in-frame ones, with some missing. The table includes about 55,000 clones, 70% to 90% detected once. Sequences were derived from CD4+ or CD8+ T cells sorted from blood, sampled in a trial of the OX40 agonist ivuxolimab. These TCRs come from an adult with an advanced solid tumor such as melanoma, head and neck, liver or kidney cancer. Both conserved end residues are part of each CDR3. D genes are given only for firm matches. A clone size is listed for some rows: how often the clone was seen (once, few, many), or a class if it is expanded.

J	V	size	D	DNA	CDR3
TRBJ2-3	TRBV19	-	TRBD2	TGTGCCAGTAAACTAGCGGGAGGAGAAGATACGCAGTATTTT	CASKLAGGEDTQYF
TRBJ2-2	TRBV6-6	-	-	TGTGCCAGCCGGTTTTTGAGCCCCGCCGGGGAGCTGTTTTTT	CASRFLSPAGELFF
TRBJ2-7	TRBV18	-	TRBD2	TGTGCCAGCTCACTCCGGGCGGGAGGGCCATACGAGCAGTACTTC	CASSLRAGGPYEQYF
TRBJ1-2	TRBV4-2	-	-	TGTGCCAGCAGCCAAGGGGGGGCTGACTATGGCTACACCTTC	CASSQGGADYGYTF
TRBJ2-1	TRBV4-1	-	-	TGCGCCAGCAGCCAAGCTCTACAGGACCCCATGGTAGATGAGCAGTTCTTC	CASSQALQDPMVDEQFF
TRBJ2-7	TRBV29-1	-	-	TGCAGCGTTGAAGAGGGCGAGCAGTACTTC	CSVEEGEQYF
TRBJ2-7	TRBV19	-	-	TGTGCCAGTAGCCGGGACGTTCTCTCCTACGAGCAGTACTTC	CASSRDVLSYEQYF
TRBJ1-2	TRBV6-6	-	TRBD1	TGTGCCAGCAGGCCCGCGACAGGGGCGACGGGCTACACCTTC	CASRPATGATGYTF
TRBJ2-4	TRBV5-1	-	TRBD2	TGCGCCAGCAGCTTGGAAACTAGCGGGAGGACTGGCAAAAACATTCAGTACTTC	CASSLETSGRTGKNIQYF
TRBJ2-7	TRBV7-9	-	-	TGTGCCAGCAGCTTTGCGTTGAGGGAGCAGTACTTC	CASSFALREQYF
TRBJ1-6	TRBV5-4	-	-	TGTGCCAGCAGCAGGCGTGGCGCGGGGGGGAATTCACCCCTCCACTTT	CASSRRGAGGNSPLHF
TRBJ2-5	TRBV18	-	-	TGTGCCAGCTCACCATCACAACAAGAGACCCAGTACTTC	CASSPSQQETQYF
TRBJ2-1	TRBV5-5	once	-	TGTGCCAGCAGCTCGATCCAGGGTGCGGATGAGCAGTTCTTC	CASSSIQGADEQFF
TRBJ1-2	TRBV19	few	-	TGTGCCAGTAGTCCATCGGGCGTTAACTATGGCTACACCTTC	CASSPSGVNYGYTF
TRBJ2-5	TRBV4-2	few	TRBD2	TGTGCCAGCAGCCAAGTGCGGGAGAGAGGAGAGACCCAGTACTTC	CASSQVRERGETQYF
TRBJ1-1	TRBV2	-	-	TGTGCCAGCACCCACGACAGGCTTACTGAAGCTTTCTTT	CASTHDRLTEAFF
TRBJ1-1	TRBV30	few	-	TGTGCCTGGAACTCGGGCCCAGTAACTGAAGCTTTCTTT	CAWNSGPVTEAFF
TRBJ2-1	TRBV30	-	TRBD2	TGTGCCTGGAGACAAAGCGGGAGAAGTAACAATGAGCAGTTCTTC	CAWRQSGRSNNEQFF
TRBJ2-7	TRBV10-3	few	TRBD2	TGTGCCATCAAGGGCGGGGGAATCGAGTACGAGCAGTACTTC	CAIKGGGIEYEQYF
TRBJ1-4	TRBV5-1	-	-	TGCGCCAGCAGCGACACCTCAACTAATGAAAAACTGTTTTTT	CASSDTSTNEKLFF
TRBJ2-6	TRBV15	few	-	TGTGCCACCAGGGGCGAGGACAGCCGCCACTCTGGGGCCAACGTCCTGACTTTC	CATRGEDSRHSGANVLTF
TRBJ2-3	TRBV7-8	-	-	TGTGCCAGCAGCCGACGAAGCGGGCTCAAGGATACGCAGTATTTT	CASSRRSGLKDTQYF
TRBJ2-7	TRBV18	once	-	TGTGCCAGCTCCACCTCCCACGAGCAGTACTTC	CASSTSHEQYF